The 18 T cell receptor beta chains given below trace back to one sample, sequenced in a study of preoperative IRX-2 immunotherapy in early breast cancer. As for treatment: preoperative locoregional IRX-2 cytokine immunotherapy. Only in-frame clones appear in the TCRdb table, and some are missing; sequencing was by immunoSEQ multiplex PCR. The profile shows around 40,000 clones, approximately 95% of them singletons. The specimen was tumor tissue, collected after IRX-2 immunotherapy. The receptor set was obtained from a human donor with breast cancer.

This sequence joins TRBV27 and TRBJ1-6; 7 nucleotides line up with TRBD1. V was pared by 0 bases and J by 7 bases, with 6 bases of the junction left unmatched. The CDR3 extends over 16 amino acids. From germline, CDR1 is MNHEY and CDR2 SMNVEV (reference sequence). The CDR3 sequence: CASSLSHRGRNSPLHF. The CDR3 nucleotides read TGTGCCAGCAGTTTATCGCACAGGGGCAGGAATTCACCCCTCCACTTT.

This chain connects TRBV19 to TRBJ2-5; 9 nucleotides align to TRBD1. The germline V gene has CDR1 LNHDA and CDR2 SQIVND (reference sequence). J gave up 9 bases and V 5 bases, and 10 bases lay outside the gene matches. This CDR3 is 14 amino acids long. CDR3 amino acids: CASSQQGARGAQYF. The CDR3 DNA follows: TGTGCCAGTAGTCAACAGGGGGCACGGGGGGCCCAGTACTTC.

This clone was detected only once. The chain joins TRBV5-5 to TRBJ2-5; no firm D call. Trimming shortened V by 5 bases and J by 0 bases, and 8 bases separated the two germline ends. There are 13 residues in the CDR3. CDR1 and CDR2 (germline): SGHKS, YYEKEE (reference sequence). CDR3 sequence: CASSRGNQETQYF. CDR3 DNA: TGTGCCAGCAGTCGTGGAAACCAAGAGACCCAGTACTTC.

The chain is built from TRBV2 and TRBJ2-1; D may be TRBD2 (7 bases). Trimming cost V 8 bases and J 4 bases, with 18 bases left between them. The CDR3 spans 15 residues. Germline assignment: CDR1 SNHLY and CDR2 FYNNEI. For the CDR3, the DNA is TGTGCCAGCTACCCGAGGGGGGGCCTTTACAATGAGCAGTTCTTC. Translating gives CASYPRGGLYNEQFF.

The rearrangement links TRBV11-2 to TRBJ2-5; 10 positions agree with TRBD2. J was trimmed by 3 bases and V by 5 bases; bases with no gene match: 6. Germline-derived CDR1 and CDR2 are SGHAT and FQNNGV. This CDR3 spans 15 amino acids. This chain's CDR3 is CASSPRTSGEETQYF. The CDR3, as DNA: TGTGCCAGCAGCCCCCGGACTAGCGGAGAAGAGACCCAGTACTTC.

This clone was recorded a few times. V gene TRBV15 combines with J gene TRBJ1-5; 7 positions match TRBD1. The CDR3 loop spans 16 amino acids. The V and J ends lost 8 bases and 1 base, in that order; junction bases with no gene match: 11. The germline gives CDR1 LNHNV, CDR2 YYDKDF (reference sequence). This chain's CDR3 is CATQGDSVGSNQPQHF. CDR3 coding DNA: TGTGCCACCCAGGGGGACTCGGTCGGGAGCAATCAGCCCCAGCATTTT. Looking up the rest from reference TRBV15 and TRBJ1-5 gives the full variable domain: DAMVIQNPRYQVTQFGKPVTLSCSQTLNHNVMYWYQQKSSQAPKLLFHYYDKDFNNEADTPDNFQSRRPNTSFCFLDIRSPGLGDTAMYLCATQGDSVGSNQPQHFGDGTRLSIL.

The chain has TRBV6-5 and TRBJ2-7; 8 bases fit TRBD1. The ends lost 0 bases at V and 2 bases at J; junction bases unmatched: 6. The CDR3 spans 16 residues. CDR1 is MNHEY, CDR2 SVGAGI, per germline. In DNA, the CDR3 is TGTGCCAGCAGTTACTCGGTAGGGACAGGACCCTACGAGCAGTACTTC. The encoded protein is CASSYSVGTGPYEQYF.

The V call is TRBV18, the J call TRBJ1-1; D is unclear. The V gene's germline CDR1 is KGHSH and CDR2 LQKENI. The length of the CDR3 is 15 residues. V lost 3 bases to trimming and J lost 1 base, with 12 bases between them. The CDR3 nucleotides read TGTGCCAGCTCACCCCGGTTGGATGGGAACACTGAAGCTTTCTTT. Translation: CASSPRLDGNTEAFF.

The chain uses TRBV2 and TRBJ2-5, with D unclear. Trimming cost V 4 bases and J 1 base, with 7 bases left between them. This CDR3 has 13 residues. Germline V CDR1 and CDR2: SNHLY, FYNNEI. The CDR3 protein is CASSVLVQETQYF. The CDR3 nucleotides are TGTGCCAGCAGTGTACTCGTCCAAGAGACCCAGTACTTC.

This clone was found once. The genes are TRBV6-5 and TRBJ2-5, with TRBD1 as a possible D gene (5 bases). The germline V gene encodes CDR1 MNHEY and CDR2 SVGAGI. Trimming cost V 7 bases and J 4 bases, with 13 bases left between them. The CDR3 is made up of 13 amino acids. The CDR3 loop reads CASKVQGRETQYF. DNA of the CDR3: TGTGCCAGCAAGGTCCAGGGAAGAGAGACCCAGTACTTC.

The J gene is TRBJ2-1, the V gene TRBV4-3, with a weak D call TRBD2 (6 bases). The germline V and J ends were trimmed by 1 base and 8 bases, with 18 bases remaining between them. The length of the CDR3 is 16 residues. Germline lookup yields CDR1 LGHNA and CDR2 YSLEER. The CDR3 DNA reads TGCGCCAGCAGCCAAGTACTAGCTCCCTCCGGCGATGAGCAGTTCTTC. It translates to CASSQVLAPSGDEQFF.

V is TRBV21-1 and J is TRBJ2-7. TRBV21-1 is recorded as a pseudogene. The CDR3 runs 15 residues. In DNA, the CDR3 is TGTGCCAGCAGCTCAACTCGTCGGGCTTACTACGAGCAGTACTTC. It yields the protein CASSSTRRAYYEQYF.

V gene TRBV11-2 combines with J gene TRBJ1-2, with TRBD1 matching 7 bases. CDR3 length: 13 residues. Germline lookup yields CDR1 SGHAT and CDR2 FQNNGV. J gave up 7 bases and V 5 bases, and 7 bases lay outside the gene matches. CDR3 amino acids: CASSRHRGSGYTF. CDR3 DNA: TGTGCCAGCAGCCGTCACAGGGGTAGTGGCTACACCTTC.

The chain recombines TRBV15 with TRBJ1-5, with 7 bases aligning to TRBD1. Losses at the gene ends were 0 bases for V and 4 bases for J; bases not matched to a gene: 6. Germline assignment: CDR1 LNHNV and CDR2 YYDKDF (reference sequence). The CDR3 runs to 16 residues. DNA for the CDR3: TGTGCCACCAGCAGAGATCTGTCAGGGGGGAATCAGCCCCAGCATTTT. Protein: CATSRDLSGGNQPQHF.

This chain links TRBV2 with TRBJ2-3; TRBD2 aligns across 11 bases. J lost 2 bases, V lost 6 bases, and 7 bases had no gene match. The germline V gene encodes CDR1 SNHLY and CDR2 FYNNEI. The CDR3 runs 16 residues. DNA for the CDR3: TGTGCCAGCAGGAAAAGACTAGCGGGGTCCACAGATACGCAGTATTTT. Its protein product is CASRKRLAGSTDTQYF.

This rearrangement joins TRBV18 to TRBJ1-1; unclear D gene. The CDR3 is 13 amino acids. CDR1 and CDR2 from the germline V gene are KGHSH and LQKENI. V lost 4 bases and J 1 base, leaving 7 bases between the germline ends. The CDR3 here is CASSQGWNTEAFF. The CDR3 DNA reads TGTGCCAGCTCACAGGGTTGGAACACTGAAGCTTTCTTT.

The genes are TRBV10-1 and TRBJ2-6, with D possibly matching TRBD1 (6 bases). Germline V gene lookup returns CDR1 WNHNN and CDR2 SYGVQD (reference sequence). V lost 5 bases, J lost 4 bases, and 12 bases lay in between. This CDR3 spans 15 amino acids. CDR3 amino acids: CASSMNRAGANVLTF. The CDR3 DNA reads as TGCGCCAGCAGTATGAACAGGGCAGGGGCCAACGTCCTGACTTTC.

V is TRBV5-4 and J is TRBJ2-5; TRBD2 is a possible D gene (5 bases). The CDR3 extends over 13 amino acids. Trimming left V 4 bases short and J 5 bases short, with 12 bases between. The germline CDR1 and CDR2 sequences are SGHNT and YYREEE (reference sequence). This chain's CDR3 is CASSTPGGETQYF. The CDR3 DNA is TGTGCCAGCAGCACCCCCGGCGGGGAGACCCAGTACTTC.